This T cell receptor beta chain was obtained from a study of cytomegalovirus exposure and HLA in healthy donors (TCRdb year 2017). Regarding the study in general: The roughly 670 repertoires of the first cohort and the 95 to 150 validation repertoires were produced on the same platform, according to a later analysis. The study aimed to test whether cataloging public T cell receptors could reveal signatures of past pathogen exposure. A separate validation cohort of over 95 different subjects was used in addition to the approximately 700-subject first cohort. High-throughput TCR immunosequencing, statistical association of individual TCRs with disease status, and machine learning were combined to predict cytomegalovirus infection status. Overall results and qualifications from the work: A later analysis had no HLA typing for the validation cohort, so co-occurrence there was scored across all 130 or so repertoires. It was suggested by the authors that the approach could potentially be generalized to other disease states and immunological phenotypes. In both the original and validation cohorts, the classifier was reported to diagnose cytomegalovirus status with high specificity and sensitivity. The study listed over 150 TCR beta chains as associated with cytomegalovirus. Three of the identified cytomegalovirus-associated TCR beta chains were confirmed in vitro to be specific for cytomegalovirus antigens. Of the cluster scores, 85% to 95% were above 0 in a later analysis, which found that TCRs clustered in the first cohort also tended to co-occur in the 90 to 150 validation repertoires. Most TCR sequences were observed very rarely across donors, whereas some public TCRs were present in many individuals.

In the case of this clone: There is no known antigen for this receptor. There are no base qualities to consult, and no much larger clone falls within one base.

Libraries were constructed by the immunoSEQ multiplex PCR assay. The original pipeline was this. A statistical classification framework was built for diagnosing cytomegalovirus status from the catalog of TCR beta chain sequences. TCRdb mirrors the immuneACCESS table, restricted to in-frame sequences. Some clones are absent from its copies; in checked studies, under half trace to an unresolved V gene, and the reason for the others is unknown. V, J and clone size are taken as reported in that table, and D and trimming were inferred from the DNA itself. This sample is represented by hundreds of thousands of clones; about 92% of them were singletons. 3.1% of the sample goes to the ten largest clones. The donors were included in the validation cohort of some 120 subjects, a group kept apart from the roughly 610-subject first cohort. The clonotype originates from a woman aged 25-40 years in good health and CMV-seronegative. Sequences were obtained from PBMCs.

CDR3 region: CASRGQYYGYTF. The nucleotide sequence reads as follows: TGTGCCAGCCGCGGACAGTACTATGGCTACACCTTC. The chain links TRBV11-1 with TRBJ1-2, with a tentative D gene TRBD1 over 6 matching bases. Reading the germline V gene (reference sequence) gives CDR1 SGHAT and CDR2 FQDESV. V is pared back by 8 bases and J by 3 bases, with 10 bases lying between the germline termini. The CDR3 sequence holds 12 residues, the cysteine and phenylalanine included. Only the CDR3 portion is preserved as DNA: 36 bases, with reading frame beginning at the first base.